These 18 T cell receptor beta chains originate from one sample sequenced in a study of T cells in Graves' hyperthyroidism and ophthalmopathy. Amplification of TCR beta CDR3 regions was performed using RNA transcripts as template. In the first-round RT-PCR of the TCR CDR3, the HTBI primer set was used. TCRdb ran MiXCR on the multiplex PCR reads and lists one entry per CDR3 protein. Of roughly 530,000 distinct CDR3 sequences listed, over 15% were seen once; the top ten hold 15% to 20%. Sequencing was carried out using blood. These receptors all come from a woman aged 18-29 years with Graves' ophthalmopathy.

This clonotype was seen at least ten times. This chain joins TRBV29-1 and TRBJ2-1, with TRBD1 as a possible D gene (6 bases). The V gene's germline CDR1 is SQVTM and CDR2 ANQGSEA. V was shortened by 4 bases and J by 3 bases, with 16 bases between the two germline ends. The CDR3 consists of 15 residues. DNA of the CDR3: TGCAGCGTTGGTCCCCGACAGGCGATCTACAATGAGCAGTTCTTC. Its translation is CSVGPRQAIYNEQFF.

This clonotype was picked up many times. V gene TRBV28 combines with J gene TRBJ1-1, with 7 bases matching TRBD1. V was pared by 4 bases and J by 2 bases, with 19 bases of the junction left unmatched. From germline, CDR1 is MDHEN and CDR2 SYDVKM. This CDR3 comprises 19 residues. The CDR3 spells CASSSPSQTGSFLNTEAFF. The CDR3 nucleotides are TGTGCCAGCAGTTCGCCTTCCCAGACAGGGTCTTTCCTAAACACTGAAGCTTTCTTT.

V gene TRBV19 combines with J gene TRBJ1-1; weak D call: TRBD1 (5 bases). Germline V lookup: CDR1 LNHDA, CDR2 SQIVND (reference sequence). Trimming pared 6 bases from V and 5 bases from J, leaving 19 bases between. The CDR3 has 15 amino acids. CDR3 DNA sequence: TGTGCCAGTAGAGATAGAGTGAGGGGTCGGACTGAAGCTTTCTTT. Amino acids: CASRDRVRGRTEAFF.

The CDR3 loop is CASKTTGGLNTEAFF. CDR3 coding DNA: TGTGCCAGCAAAACGACAGGGGGGTTGAACACTGAAGCTTTCTTT. This chain links TRBV6-1 with TRBJ1-1; 9 bases align to TRBD1. The CDR3 totals 15 residues. V trimming: 7 bases; J trimming: 0 bases; junction bases outside the gene matches: 6. CDR1 and CDR2 from the germline V gene are MNHNS and SASEGT.

The rearrangement links TRBV19 to TRBJ2-5, with 8 bases fitting TRBD2. This CDR3 is built from 15 residues. Germline CDR1 LNHDA, CDR2 SQIVND (reference sequence). V lost 1 base and J lost 5; bases outside the gene matches: 6. In nucleotides, the CDR3 is TGTGCCAGTAGTATAGCTGCGGGGGGCTTGGAGACCCAGTACTTC. Its protein is CASSIAAGGLETQYF.

A few counts support this clonotype. This sequence joins TRBV15 and TRBJ2-3; D gene uncertain. V lost 0 bases, J lost 4 bases, and 5 bases lay in between. This CDR3 is 13 amino acids long. In germline, CDR1 is LNHNV, CDR2 YYDKDF (reference sequence). The CDR3 is CATSREAADTQYF. The CDR3 bases are TGTGCCACCAGCAGAGAGGCTGCAGATACGCAGTATTTT.

V and J are TRBV24-1 and TRBJ2-2; 10 nucleotides align to TRBD1. CDR1 is KGHDR, CDR2 SFDVKD, per germline. There are 15 residues in the CDR3. J lost 2 bases, V lost 9 bases, and 5 bases had no gene match. The CDR3 region has the DNA TGTGCCACCGGGAGGGACAGGGGTAACACCGGGGAGCTGTTTTTT. This codes for CATGRDRGNTGELFF.

There are many counts of this clonotype. The genes are TRBV27 and TRBJ2-7; 8 nucleotides match TRBD2. CDR3 length: 16 residues. V dropped 5 bases and J dropped 5; count of bases not matched to a gene: 14. Germline CDR1 and CDR2: MNHEY and SMNVEV (reference sequence). Written as DNA, the CDR3 is TGTGCCAGCAGTCCCTCCGGGAGGGTTCCCTCGGACGAGCAGTACTTC. It yields the protein CASSPSGRVPSDEQYF.

This clonotype was counted between two and nine times. This sequence joins TRBV10-3 and TRBJ1-2; possibly TRBD1 for D (6 bases). This CDR3 contains 15 residues. V was cut by 4 bases and J by 4 bases, with 16 bases left in between. Germline CDR1 is ENHRY and CDR2 is SYGVKD. The CDR3 region has the DNA TGTGCCATCAGTGTACAGGGATCTGGTGGCTATGGCTACACCTTC. This gives the protein CAISVQGSGGYGYTF.

This clonotype was seen ten or more times. This chain's CDR3 is CASSLRDRLITEAFF. DNA for the CDR3: TGTGCCAGCAGTTTAAGGGACAGGCTAATCACTGAAGCTTTCTTT. This chain joins TRBV12-3 or TRBV12-4 and TRBJ1-1; 8 bases fit TRBD1. The trim removed 2 bases at V and 4 bases at J, leaving 6 bases unmatched. The CDR3 runs 15 residues.

This clonotype was seen at least ten times. The V and J genes are TRBV28 and TRBJ2-1; TRBD2 aligns across 8 bases. This CDR3 is 15 amino acids long. The V segment lost 3 bases and the J segment 4 bases; nucleotides outside the gene matches: 5. Germline V lookup: CDR1 MDHEN, CDR2 SYDVKM. CDR3 DNA: TGTGCCAGCAGTTTCGCCGAGCGGGAGTACAATGAGCAGTTCTTC. Protein sequence: CASSFAEREYNEQFF.

Points on this clonotype: This may come from a read error, since a much larger clone is one base off. The chain joins TRBV18 to TRBJ2-5; D is uncertain. Trimming removed 8 bases at V and 0 bases at J, with 10 bases between. Germline lookup yields CDR1 KGHSH and CDR2 LQKENI. The CDR3 is 13 amino acids. DNA of the CDR3: TGTGCCAGCCCATACCTAGACCAAGAGACCCAGTACTTC. Its translation is CASPYLDQETQYF.

This clonotype was observed a few times. The chain carries TRBV5-5 and TRBJ2-1, with unresolved D. This CDR3 contains 14 residues. Per the germline V gene, CDR1 is SGHKS and CDR2 is YYEKEE (reference sequence). Trimming shortened V by 1 base and J by 2 bases, and 7 bases separated the two germline ends. The CDR3 protein is CASSLLRTYNEQFF. The CDR3 DNA sequence: TGTGCCAGCAGCTTGCTCAGGACCTACAATGAGCAGTTCTTC.

V gene TRBV19 combines with J gene TRBJ2-7; D not resolved. The germline CDR1 and CDR2 sequences are LNHDA and SQIVND (reference sequence). V gave up 0 bases and J gave up 0 bases, with 12 bases separating them. The CDR3 extends over 16 amino acids. Here the CDR3 reads CASSIDGSLHSYEQYF. CDR3 nucleotides: TGTGCCAGTAGTATAGATGGCTCCCTCCACTCCTACGAGCAGTACTTC. The full variable domain, its missing parts supplied by reference TRBV19 and TRBJ2-7, is DGGITQSPKYLFRKEGQNVTLSCEQNLNHDAMYWYRQDPGQGLRLIYYSQIVNDFQKGDIAEGYSVSREKKESFPLTVTSAQKNPTAFYLCASSIDGSLHSYEQYFGPGTRLTVT.

This clonotype came up many times. The V call is TRBV18, the J call TRBJ1-4; no firm D call. This CDR3 is built from 13 residues. V was shortened by 3 bases and J by 7 bases, with 9 bases between the two germline ends. CDR1 and CDR2 from the germline V gene are KGHSH and LQKENI. CDR3: CASSPTLGEKLFF. CDR3 DNA sequence: TGTGCCAGCTCACCGACACTAGGTGAAAAACTGTTTTTT.

This clonotype appeared many times. The genes are TRBV18 and TRBJ2-5, with TRBD1 identical over 10 bases. The CDR3 has 14 residues. V lost 2 bases to trimming and J lost 4 bases; unmatched junction nucleotides: 1. Germline V gene lookup returns CDR1 KGHSH and CDR2 LQKENI. CDR3 sequence reads: CASSPDRGPETQYF. The DNA of the CDR3 is TGTGCCAGCTCACCAGACAGGGGGCCAGAGACCCAGTACTTC.

The CDR3 DNA follows: TGTGCCAGCAGGGACAGGATGATGAACACTGAAGCTTTCTTT. The encoded protein is CASRDRMMNTEAFF. J is TRBJ1-1 and V is TRBV2; 7 positions agree with TRBD1. The germline CDR1 and CDR2 sequences are SNHLY and FYNNEI. The CDR3 has 14 residues. Trimming removed 6 bases from V and 0 bases from J; junction bases left unmatched: 4.

This clonotype was detected ten times or more. The chain uses TRBV28 and TRBJ1-1; possibly TRBD1 for D (5 bases). The CDR3 spans 15 residues. Germline V lookup: CDR1 MDHEN, CDR2 SYDVKM. V dropped 6 bases and J dropped 0 bases, with 14 bases sitting between them. The CDR3 DNA reads TGTGCCAGCAGCTACTCGACAGAGATGAACACTGAAGCTTTCTTT. Its protein is CASSYSTEMNTEAFF.